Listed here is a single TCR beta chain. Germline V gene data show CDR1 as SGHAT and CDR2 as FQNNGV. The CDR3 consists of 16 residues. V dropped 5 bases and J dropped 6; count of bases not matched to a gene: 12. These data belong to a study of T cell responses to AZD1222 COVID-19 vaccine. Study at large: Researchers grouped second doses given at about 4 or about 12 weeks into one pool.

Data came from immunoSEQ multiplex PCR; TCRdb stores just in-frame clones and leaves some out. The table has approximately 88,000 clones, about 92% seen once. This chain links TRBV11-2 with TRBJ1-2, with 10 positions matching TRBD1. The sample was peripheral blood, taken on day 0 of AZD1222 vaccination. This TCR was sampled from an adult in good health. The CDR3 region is CASSLDWGTGANGYTF. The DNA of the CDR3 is TGTGCCAGCAGCCTTGATTGGGGGACAGGGGCTAATGGCTACACCTTC.